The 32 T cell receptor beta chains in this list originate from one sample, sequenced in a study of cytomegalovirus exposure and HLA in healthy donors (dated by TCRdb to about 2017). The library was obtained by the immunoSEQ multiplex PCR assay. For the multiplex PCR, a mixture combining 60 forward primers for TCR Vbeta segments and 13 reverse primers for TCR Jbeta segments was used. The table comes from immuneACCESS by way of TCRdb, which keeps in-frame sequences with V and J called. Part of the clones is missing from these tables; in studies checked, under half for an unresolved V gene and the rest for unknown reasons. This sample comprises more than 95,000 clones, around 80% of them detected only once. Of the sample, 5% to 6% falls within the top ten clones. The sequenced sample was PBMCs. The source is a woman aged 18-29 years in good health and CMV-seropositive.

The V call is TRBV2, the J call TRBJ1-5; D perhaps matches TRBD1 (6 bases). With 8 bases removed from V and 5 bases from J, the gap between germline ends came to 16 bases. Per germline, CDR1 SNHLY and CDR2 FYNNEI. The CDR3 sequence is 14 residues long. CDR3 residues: CASGRRQEYQPQHF. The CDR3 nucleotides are TGTGCCAGCGGAAGGAGACAGGAGTATCAGCCCCAGCATTTT.

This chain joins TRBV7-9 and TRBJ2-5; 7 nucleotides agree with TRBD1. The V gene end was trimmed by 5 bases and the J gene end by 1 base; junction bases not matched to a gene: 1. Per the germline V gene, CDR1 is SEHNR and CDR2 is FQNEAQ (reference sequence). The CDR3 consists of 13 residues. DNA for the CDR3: TGTGCCAGCAGCAACAGGGGCCAAGAGACCCAGTACTTC. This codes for CASSNRGQETQYF.

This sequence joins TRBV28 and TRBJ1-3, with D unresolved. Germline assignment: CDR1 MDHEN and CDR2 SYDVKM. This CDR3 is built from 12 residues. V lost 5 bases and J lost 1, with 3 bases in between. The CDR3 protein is CASSPSGNTIYF. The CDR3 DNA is TGTGCCAGCAGTCCTTCTGGAAACACCATATATTTT.

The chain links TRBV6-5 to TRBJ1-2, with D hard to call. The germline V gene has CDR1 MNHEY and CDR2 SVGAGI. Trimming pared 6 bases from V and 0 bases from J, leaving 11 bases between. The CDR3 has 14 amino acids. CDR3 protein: CASSTGGANYGYTF. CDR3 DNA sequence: TGTGCCAGCAGCACCGGAGGAGCTAACTATGGCTACACCTTC.

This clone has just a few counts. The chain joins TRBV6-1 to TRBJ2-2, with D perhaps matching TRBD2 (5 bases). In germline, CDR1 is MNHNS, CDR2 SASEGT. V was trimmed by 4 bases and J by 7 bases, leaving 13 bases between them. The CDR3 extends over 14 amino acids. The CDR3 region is CASSGEPGSGELFF. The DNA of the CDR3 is TGTGCCAGCAGTGGGGAGCCGGGGAGCGGGGAGCTGTTTTTT.

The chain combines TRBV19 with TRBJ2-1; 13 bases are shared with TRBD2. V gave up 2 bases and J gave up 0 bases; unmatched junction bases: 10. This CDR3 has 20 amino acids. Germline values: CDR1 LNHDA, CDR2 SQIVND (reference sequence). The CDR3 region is CASSISTSGRDRGSYNEQFF. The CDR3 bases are TGTGCCAGTAGTATATCAACTAGCGGGAGGGACCGAGGCTCCTACAATGAGCAGTTCTTC.

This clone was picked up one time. CDR3: CASSYASGRRNEQFF. In DNA, the CDR3 is TGTGCCAGCAGTTATGCGAGCGGGAGGAGGAATGAGCAGTTCTTC. This rearrangement joins TRBV6-5 to TRBJ2-1; 9 bases align to TRBD2. The CDR3 is 15 amino acids. Germline V gene sequence: CDR1 MNHEY, CDR2 SVGAGI. V dropped 3 bases and J dropped 7; count of bases not matched to a gene: 7.

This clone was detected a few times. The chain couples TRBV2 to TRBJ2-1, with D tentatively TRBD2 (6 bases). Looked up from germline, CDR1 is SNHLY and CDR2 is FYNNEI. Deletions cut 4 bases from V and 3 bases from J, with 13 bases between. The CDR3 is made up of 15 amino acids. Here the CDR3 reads CASSVEGSIYNEQFF. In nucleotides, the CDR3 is TGTGCCAGCAGTGTGGAGGGTTCTATCTACAATGAGCAGTTCTTC.

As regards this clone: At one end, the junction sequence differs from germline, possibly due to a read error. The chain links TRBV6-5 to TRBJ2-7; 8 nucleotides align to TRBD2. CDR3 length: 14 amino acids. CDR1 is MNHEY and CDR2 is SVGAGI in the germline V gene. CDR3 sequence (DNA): TGTGCCAGCACTGGGGCGGGGGGCTCCTCCGAGCAGTACTTC. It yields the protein CASTGAGGSSEQYF.

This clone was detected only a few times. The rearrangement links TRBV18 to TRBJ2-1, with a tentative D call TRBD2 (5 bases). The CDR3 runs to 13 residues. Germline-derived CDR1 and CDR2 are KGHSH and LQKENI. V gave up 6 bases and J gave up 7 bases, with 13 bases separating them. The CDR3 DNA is TGTGCCAGCTCCGGAGGTCTTCTGAATGAGCAGTTCTTC. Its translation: CASSGGLLNEQFF. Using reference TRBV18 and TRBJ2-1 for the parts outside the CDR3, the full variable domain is NAGVMQNPRHLVRRRGQEARLRCSPMKGHSHVYWYRQLPEEGLKFMVYLQKENIIDESGMPKERFSAEFPKEGPSILRIQQVVRGDSAAYFCASSGGLLNEQFFGPGTRLTVL.

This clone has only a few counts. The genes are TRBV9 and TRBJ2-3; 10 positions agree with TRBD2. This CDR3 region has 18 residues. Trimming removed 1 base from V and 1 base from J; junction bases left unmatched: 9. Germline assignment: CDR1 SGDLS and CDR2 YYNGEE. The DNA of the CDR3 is TGTGCCAGCAGCGTAAATAGAGCGGGAGGGCCAGGCACAGATACGCAGTATTTT. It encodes CASSVNRAGGPGTDTQYF.

CDR3 DNA sequence: TGTGCCAGCGGCGATCAAGGGGCCGAGCAGTACTTC. This translates into CASGDQGAEQYF. The chain recombines TRBV27 with TRBJ2-7, with a tentative D call TRBD1 (5 bases). V lost 8 bases and J lost 6, with 14 bases in between. Germline V gives CDR1 MNHEY, CDR2 SMNVEV (reference sequence). This CDR3 is built from 12 residues.

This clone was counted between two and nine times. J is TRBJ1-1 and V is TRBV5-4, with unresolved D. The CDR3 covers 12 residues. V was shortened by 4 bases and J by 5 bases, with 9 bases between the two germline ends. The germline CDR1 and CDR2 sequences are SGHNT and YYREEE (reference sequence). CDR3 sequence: CASSLDGTEAFF. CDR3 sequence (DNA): TGTGCCAGCAGCCTCGACGGGACTGAAGCTTTCTTT. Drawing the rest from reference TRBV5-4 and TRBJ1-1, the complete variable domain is ETGVTQSPTHLIKTRGQQVTLRCSSQSGHNTVSWYQQALGQGPQFIFQYYREEENGRGNFPPRFSGLQFPNYSSELNVNALELDDSALYLCASSLDGTEAFFGQGTRLTVV.

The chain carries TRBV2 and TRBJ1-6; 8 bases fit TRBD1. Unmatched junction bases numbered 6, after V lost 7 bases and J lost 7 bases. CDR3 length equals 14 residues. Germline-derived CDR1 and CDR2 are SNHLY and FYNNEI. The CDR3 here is CASNGGTGNSPLHF. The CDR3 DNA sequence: TGTGCCAGCAACGGTGGGACAGGCAATTCACCCCTCCACTTT.

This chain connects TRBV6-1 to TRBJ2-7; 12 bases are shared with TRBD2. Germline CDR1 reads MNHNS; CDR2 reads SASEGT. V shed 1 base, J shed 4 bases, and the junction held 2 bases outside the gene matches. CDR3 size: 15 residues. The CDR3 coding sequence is TGTGCCAGCAGTGAAGAACTAGCGGGAGGTTACGAGCAGTACTTC. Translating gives CASSEELAGGYEQYF.

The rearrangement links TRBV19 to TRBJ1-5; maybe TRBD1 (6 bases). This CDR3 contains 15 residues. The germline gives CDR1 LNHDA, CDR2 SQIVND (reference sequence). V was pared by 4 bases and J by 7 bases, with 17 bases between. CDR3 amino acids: CASSTQTGAGQPQHF. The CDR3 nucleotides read TGTGCCAGTAGTACCCAGACAGGCGCCGGGCAGCCCCAGCATTTT.

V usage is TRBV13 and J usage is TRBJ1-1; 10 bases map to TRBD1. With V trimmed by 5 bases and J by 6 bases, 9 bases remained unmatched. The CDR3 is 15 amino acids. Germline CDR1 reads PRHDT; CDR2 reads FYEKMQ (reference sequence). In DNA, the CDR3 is TGTGCCAGCAGCGGCCGGGGACAGGGGATAGCTGAAGCTTTCTTT. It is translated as CASSGRGQGIAEAFF.

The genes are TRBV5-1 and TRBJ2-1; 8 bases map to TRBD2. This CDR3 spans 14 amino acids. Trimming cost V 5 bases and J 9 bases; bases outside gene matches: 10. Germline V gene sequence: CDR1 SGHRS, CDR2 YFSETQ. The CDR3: CASRGDGLAGEQFF. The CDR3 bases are TGCGCCAGCAGGGGGGATGGACTAGCTGGTGAGCAGTTCTTC. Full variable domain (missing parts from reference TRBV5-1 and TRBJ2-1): KAGVTQTPRYLIKTRGQQVTLSCSPISGHRSVSWYQQTPGQGLQFLFEYFSETQRNKGNFPGRFSGRQFSNSRSEMNVSTLELGDSALYLCASRGDGLAGEQFFGPGTRLTVL.

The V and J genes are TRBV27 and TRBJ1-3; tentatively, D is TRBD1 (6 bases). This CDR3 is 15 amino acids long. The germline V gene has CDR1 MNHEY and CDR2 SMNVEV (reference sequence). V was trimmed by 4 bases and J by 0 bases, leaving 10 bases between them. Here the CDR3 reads CASSSDRLSGNTIYF. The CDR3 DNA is TGTGCCAGCAGTTCGGACAGACTCTCTGGAAACACCATATATTTT.

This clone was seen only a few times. CDR3 sequence (DNA): TGCAGCGTTGAGCTCAGGGCCCACGAGCAGTACTTC. Translated: CSVELRAHEQYF. V and J are TRBV29-1 and TRBJ2-5; TRBD1 might be the D (5 bases). The better agreement between TRBJ2-7 and the DNA end casts doubt on the J call. Germline V gene sequence: CDR1 SQVTM, CDR2 ANQGSEA. This CDR3 spans 12 amino acids.

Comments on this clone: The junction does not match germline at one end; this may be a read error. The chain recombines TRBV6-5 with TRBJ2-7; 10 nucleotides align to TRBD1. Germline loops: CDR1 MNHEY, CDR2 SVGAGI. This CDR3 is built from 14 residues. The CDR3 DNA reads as TGTGCCAGCACTTACGGGACAGGGGCGAGAGAGCAGTACTTC. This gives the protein CASTYGTGAREQYF.

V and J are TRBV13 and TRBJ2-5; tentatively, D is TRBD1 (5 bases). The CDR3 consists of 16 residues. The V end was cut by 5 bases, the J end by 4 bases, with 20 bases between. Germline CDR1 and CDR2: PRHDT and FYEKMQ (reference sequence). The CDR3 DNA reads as TGTGCCAGCAGCCCCCGCCTAAGGGGTCGGTTAGAGACCCAGTACTTC. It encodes CASSPRLRGRLETQYF.

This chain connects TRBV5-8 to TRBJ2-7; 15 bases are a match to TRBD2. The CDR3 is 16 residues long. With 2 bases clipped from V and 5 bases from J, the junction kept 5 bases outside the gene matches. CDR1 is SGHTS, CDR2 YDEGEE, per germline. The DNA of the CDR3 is TGTGCCAGCAGCTTTGGGACTAGCGGGAGGAACGACGAGCAGTACTTC. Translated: CASSFGTSGRNDEQYF. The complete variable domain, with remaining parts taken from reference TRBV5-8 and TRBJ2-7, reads EAGVTQSPTHLIKTRGQQATLRCSPISGHTSVYWYQQALGLGLQFLLWYDEGEERNRGNFPPRFSGRQFPNYSSELNVNALELEDSALYLCASSFGTSGRNDEQYFGPGTRLTVT.

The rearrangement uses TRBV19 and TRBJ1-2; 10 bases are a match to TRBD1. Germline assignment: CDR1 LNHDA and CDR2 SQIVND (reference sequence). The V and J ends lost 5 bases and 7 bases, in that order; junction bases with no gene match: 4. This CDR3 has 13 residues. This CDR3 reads CASSPDRGIGYTF. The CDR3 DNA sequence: TGTGCCAGTAGTCCGGACAGGGGGATTGGCTACACCTTC.

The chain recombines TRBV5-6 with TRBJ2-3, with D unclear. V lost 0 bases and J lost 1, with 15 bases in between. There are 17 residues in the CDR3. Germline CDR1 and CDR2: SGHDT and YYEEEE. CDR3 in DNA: TGTGCCAGCAGCTTGGGACCTAGTTTCCCCCGCACAGATACGCAGTATTTT. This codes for CASSLGPSFPRTDTQYF.

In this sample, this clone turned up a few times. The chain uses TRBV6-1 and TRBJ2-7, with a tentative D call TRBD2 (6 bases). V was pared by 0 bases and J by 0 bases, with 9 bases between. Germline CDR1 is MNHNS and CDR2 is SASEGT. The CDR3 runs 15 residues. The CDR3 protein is CASSEAGGGSYEQYF. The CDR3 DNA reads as TGTGCCAGCAGTGAAGCTGGGGGAGGCTCCTACGAGCAGTACTTC.

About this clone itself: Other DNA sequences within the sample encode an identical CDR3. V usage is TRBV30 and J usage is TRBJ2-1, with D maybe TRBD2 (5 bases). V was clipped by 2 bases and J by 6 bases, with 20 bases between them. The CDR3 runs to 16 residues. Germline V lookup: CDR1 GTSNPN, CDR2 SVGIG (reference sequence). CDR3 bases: TGTGCCTGGAGTACGCTAGCCCACGGAGGCCGCAATGAGCAGTTCTTC. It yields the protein CAWSTLAHGGRNEQFF.

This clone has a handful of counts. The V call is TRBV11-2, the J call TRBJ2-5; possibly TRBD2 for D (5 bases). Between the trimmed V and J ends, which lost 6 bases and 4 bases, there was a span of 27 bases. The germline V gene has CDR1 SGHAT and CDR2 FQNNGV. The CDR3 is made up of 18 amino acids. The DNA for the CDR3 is TGTGCCAGCAGTAAATTCTATAGGAGTACTAGTAATGGAGAGACCCAGTACTTC. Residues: CASSKFYRSTSNGETQYF.

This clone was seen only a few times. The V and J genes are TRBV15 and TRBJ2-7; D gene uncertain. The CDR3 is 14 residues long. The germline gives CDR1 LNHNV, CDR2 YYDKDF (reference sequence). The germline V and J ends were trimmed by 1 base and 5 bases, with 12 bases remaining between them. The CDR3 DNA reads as TGTGCCACCAGCAGAGGAAAGTTTGGAGACGAGCAGTACTTC. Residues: CATSRGKFGDEQYF.

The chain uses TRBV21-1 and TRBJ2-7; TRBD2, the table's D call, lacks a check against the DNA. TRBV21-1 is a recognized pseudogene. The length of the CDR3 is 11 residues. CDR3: CASTISDEQYF. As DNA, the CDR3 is TGTGCCAGCACAATCTCGGACGAGCAGTACTTC.

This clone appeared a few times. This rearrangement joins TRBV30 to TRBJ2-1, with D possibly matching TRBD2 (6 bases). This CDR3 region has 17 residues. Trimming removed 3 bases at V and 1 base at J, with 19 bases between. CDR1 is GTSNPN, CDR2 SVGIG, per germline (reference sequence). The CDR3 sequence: CAWSCWGGMCSYNEQFF. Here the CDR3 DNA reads TGTGCCTGGAGCTGTTGGGGCGGGATGTGTTCCTACAATGAGCAGTTCTTC.

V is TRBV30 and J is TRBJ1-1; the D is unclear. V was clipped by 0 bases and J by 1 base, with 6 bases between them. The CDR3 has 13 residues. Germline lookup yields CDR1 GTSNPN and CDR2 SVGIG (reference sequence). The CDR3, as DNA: TGTGCCTGGAGTGTACGGGAGAACACTGAAGCTTTCTTT. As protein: CAWSVRENTEAFF.